What follows are 19 T cell receptor beta chains derived from one specimen sequenced in a study of OX40 agonist ivuxolimab in advanced cancers. Here immunoSEQ multiplex PCR was the method, and the copy in TCRdb shows in-frame clones only, minus some. The sample includes approximately 67,000 clones, about 90% seen only once; the top ten take under 7.5%. The material was CD4+ or CD8+ T cells sorted from blood, obtained in a trial of the OX40 agonist ivuxolimab. Receptors were obtained from an adult with an advanced solid tumor such as melanoma, head and neck, liver or kidney cancer.

This chain joins TRBV6-4 and TRBJ2-3; D unresolved. The CDR3 is made up of 15 amino acids. V lost 0 bases to trimming and J lost 1 base, with 8 bases between them. Germline values: CDR1 MRHNA, CDR2 SNTAGT. This CDR3 reads CASSDSSGGTDTQYF. In DNA form, the CDR3 reads TGTGCCAGCAGTGACTCGTCTGGTGGCACAGATACGCAGTATTTT.

The chain is built from TRBV7-2 and TRBJ1-1; D is perhaps TRBD1 (6 bases). The ends were cut back, 5 bases at V and 2 bases at J, with 18 bases in the middle. Germline V gene sequence: CDR1 SGHTA, CDR2 FQGNSA. This CDR3 spans 16 amino acids. The CDR3 DNA is TGTGCCAGCAGCCCTTTGACGGGGGCTATTAACACTGAAGCTTTCTTT. Translated: CASSPLTGAINTEAFF.

The genes are TRBV9 and TRBJ2-3; a possible D gene is TRBD2 (6 bases). The V end was cut by 6 bases, the J end by 0 bases, with 11 bases between. The CDR3 is 14 residues long. Germline V gene lookup returns CDR1 SGDLS and CDR2 YYNGEE. For the CDR3, the DNA is TGTGCCAGCAATGGCGGGGTTAGCACAGATACGCAGTATTTT. Amino acid sequence: CASNGGVSTDTQYF.

V usage is TRBV19 and J usage is TRBJ2-7; unclear D gene. The germline gives CDR1 LNHDA, CDR2 SQIVND (reference sequence). The CDR3 consists of 15 residues. Trimming removed 6 bases from V and 0 bases from J, with 15 bases in between. DNA for the CDR3: TGTGCCAGTAGCCCCGGACCTCTCGGCTCCTACGAGCAGTACTTC. Protein sequence: CASSPGPLGSYEQYF.

The chain uses TRBV7-9 and TRBJ1-1, with unresolved D. CDR3 length: 13 residues. The germline V gene encodes CDR1 SEHNR and CDR2 FQNEAQ (reference sequence). Trimming pared 0 bases from V and 3 bases from J, leaving 5 bases between. The CDR3 sequence is CASSLASHTEAFF. DNA of the CDR3: TGTGCCAGCAGCTTAGCGAGCCACACTGAAGCTTTCTTT.

The chain has TRBV7-2 and TRBJ2-3, with D hard to call. CDR1 and CDR2 from the germline V gene are SGHTA and FQGNSA. V was cut by 5 bases and J by 2 bases, with 8 bases left in between. The CDR3 contains 13 residues. The CDR3, as DNA: TGTGCCAGCAGCCCCGACCCCACAGATACGCAGTATTTT. Protein: CASSPDPTDTQYF.

The rearrangement joins TRBV27 to TRBJ1-2; D is uncertain. The germline V gene has CDR1 MNHEY and CDR2 SMNVEV (reference sequence). This CDR3 has 13 amino acids. V gave up 4 bases and J gave up 8 bases, with 14 bases separating them. Here the CDR3 reads CASSSWPSDGYTF. As DNA, the CDR3 is TGTGCCAGCAGTTCCTGGCCCTCGGACGGCTACACCTTC.

CDR3 nucleotide sequence: TGTGCCAGCAGCTTTACTCCCTCGTCACCAGAAGCTTTCTTT. This encodes CASSFTPSSPEAFF. The rearrangement joins TRBV7-9 to TRBJ1-1; D unresolved. The germline gives CDR1 SEHNR, CDR2 FQNEAQ (reference sequence). The V and J ends lost 3 bases and 8 bases respectively, with 16 bases between them. This CDR3 is 14 amino acids long.

The gene calls are TRBV6-5 and TRBJ2-3; possible D gene TRBD1, 5 bases. V was pared by 0 bases and J by 1 base, with 5 bases between. The CDR3 is 14 amino acids. Germline values: CDR1 MNHEY, CDR2 SVGAGI. CDR3 sequence: CASSYSTGTDTQYF. In DNA form, the CDR3 reads TGTGCCAGCAGTTACTCGACAGGCACAGATACGCAGTATTTT.

CDR3 in amino acids: CASSGRDSYNEQFF. CDR3 sequence (DNA): TGTGCCAGCAGCGGCCGGGACAGCTACAATGAGCAGTTCTTC. The rearrangement joins TRBV9 to TRBJ2-1, with 7 bases lining up with TRBD1. The CDR3 runs 14 residues. Trimming took 3 bases from V and 3 from J; bases not matched to a gene: 3. The V gene's germline CDR1 is SGDLS and CDR2 YYNGEE.

This clone was found a few times. The chain combines TRBV10-3 with TRBJ1-2; TRBD1 might be the D (6 bases). Trimming pared 9 bases from V and 8 bases from J, leaving 16 bases between. Germline values: CDR1 ENHRY, CDR2 SYGVKD. This CDR3 has 12 amino acids. The CDR3 is CAMTSTGRGYTF. The DNA of the CDR3 is TGTGCCATGACATCGACAGGTCGGGGCTACACCTTC.

The chain links TRBV11-2 to TRBJ2-7, with TRBD1 identical over 8 bases. The trim removed 4 bases at V and 0 bases at J, leaving 5 bases unmatched. Germline-derived CDR1 and CDR2 are SGHAT and FQNNGV. There are 15 residues in the CDR3. The CDR3 sequence: CASSSTGGFSYEQYF. As DNA, the CDR3 is TGTGCCAGCAGCTCCACAGGGGGGTTCTCCTACGAGCAGTACTTC.

The V gene is TRBV9, the J gene TRBJ1-1; tentatively, D is TRBD1 (6 bases). The CDR3 extends over 14 amino acids. Trimming cost V 3 bases and J 1 base, with 10 bases left between them. The germline gives CDR1 SGDLS, CDR2 YYNGEE. The CDR3, as DNA: TGTGCCAGCAGCGAACCGACAGGGAACACTGAAGCTTTCTTT. Encoded protein: CASSEPTGNTEAFF.

This clone was seen a handful of times. This chain links TRBV28 with TRBJ1-4, with a possible D match to TRBD1 (6 bases). V lost 2 bases to trimming and J lost 8 bases, with 12 bases between them. The CDR3 has 14 residues. Germline lookup yields CDR1 MDHEN and CDR2 SYDVKM. The chain's CDR3 is CASSLGGPVEKLFF. The CDR3 DNA reads TGTGCCAGCAGTTTAGGGGGCCCAGTAGAAAAACTGTTTTTT.

CDR3 loop: CASRTRRVGANVLTF. In DNA, the CDR3 is TGTGCCAGCAGAACGAGGAGGGTTGGGGCCAACGTCCTGACTTTC. This chain links TRBV28 with TRBJ2-6, with D possibly matching TRBD2 (6 bases). Germline V gene sequence: CDR1 MDHEN, CDR2 SYDVKM. Deletions cut 6 bases from V and 3 bases from J, with 12 bases between. The CDR3 runs to 15 residues.

The chain has TRBV30 and TRBJ2-7, with TRBD1 identical over 12 bases. This CDR3 contains 14 residues. After removal of 4 bases from V and 5 bases from J, the junction contained 6 bases not matched to a gene. CDR1 is GTSNPN, CDR2 SVGIG, per germline (reference sequence). The CDR3 DNA reads TGTGCCTGGAACCCGGGACAGGGGGCACACGAGCAGTACTTC. Protein sequence: CAWNPGQGAHEQYF.

This rearrangement joins TRBV4-1 to TRBJ2-1, with D perhaps matching TRBD2 (5 bases). Trimming cost V 1 base and J 11 bases, with 12 bases left between them. Germline CDR1 reads MGHRA; CDR2 reads YSYEKL. CDR3 size: 13 residues. Written as DNA, the CDR3 is TGCGCCAGCAGCCAAGGGTGGAGCGGTAAGCAGTTCTTC. Amino acid sequence: CASSQGWSGKQFF.

V usage is TRBV27 and J usage is TRBJ1-5; unclear D gene. Germline CDR1 MNHEY, CDR2 SMNVEV (reference sequence). CDR3 length: 13 amino acids. V shed 3 bases and J shed 7 bases, with 10 bases lying between them. The CDR3 loop is CASSFGQRQPQHF. The CDR3 coding sequence is TGTGCCAGCAGTTTTGGTCAAAGGCAGCCCCAGCATTTT.

V is TRBV4-3 and J is TRBJ2-6; 7 nucleotides line up with TRBD1. Germline V gene sequence: CDR1 LGHNA, CDR2 YSLEER. The V gene end was trimmed by 0 bases and the J gene end by 3 bases; junction bases not matched to a gene: 5. This CDR3 contains 17 residues. In DNA, the CDR3 is TGCGCCAGCAGCCAAGATCGTACAGGGGTTGGGGCCAACGTCCTGACTTTC. It yields the protein CASSQDRTGVGANVLTF.